This record looks at one T cell receptor beta chain sequence and its context. The germline gives CDR1 SGHRS, CDR2 YFSETQ. This CDR3 region has 15 residues. Deletions cut 4 bases from V and 7 bases from J, with 17 bases between. The repertoire was sequenced with immunoSEQ multiplex PCR; TCRdb's copy has only in-frame clones and lacks some. The sample lists 150,000 to 200,000 clones, about 87% seen once, with roughly 3.7% in the top ten. The data are from a study of blood T cell repertoires in COVID-19. The specimen was peripheral blood. This chain connects TRBV5-1 to TRBJ1-4, with a possible D match to TRBD1 (5 bases). The sequence derives from a man between 18 and 29 years old with active or convalescent COVID-19. The CDR3 sequence is CASSPVGGEGEKLFF. As DNA, the CDR3 is TGCGCCAGCAGCCCGGTTGGGGGGGAAGGTGAAAAACTGTTTTTT.